These 17 T cell receptor beta chains were all obtained from the same sample, sequenced in a study of T-cell reconstitution after alpha-beta-depleted transplantation in children. Preparation of the TCRbeta library involved a method that used unique molecular identifiers. TCRdb processed the PCR reads anew with MiXCR; each CDR3 protein has one entry. The sample holds some 640,000 distinct CDR3 sequences; approximately 15% are singletons and the top ten take about 1.1%. Specimen: PBMCs from the stem cell graft donor, collected from the stem cell graft. The receptor source for this set is a human donor who donated a stem cell graft to a child with acute myeloid leukemia.

In this sample, this clonotype turned up many times. The chain recombines TRBV7-2 with TRBJ2-1; D is tentatively TRBD1 or TRBD2 (5 bases each). The germline V gene encodes CDR1 SGHTA and CDR2 FQGNSA. CDR3 length: 14 residues. The V end was cut by 0 bases, the J end by 6 bases, with 9 bases between. CDR3 region: CASSLASGGNEQFF. The CDR3 bases are TGTGCCAGCAGCTTAGCCAGTGGGGGCAATGAGCAGTTCTTC.

This clonotype was detected only once. A much more abundant neighbour one base away suggests this may be a read error. This chain links TRBV21-1 with TRBJ2-2; the table's TRBD1 call for D was not verified on the DNA. TRBV21-1 is a pseudogene segment. The CDR3 spans 11 residues. CDR3 sequence reads: CASHRAGELFF. CDR3 nucleotide sequence: TGTGCCAGCCACAGGGCCGGGGAGCTGTTTTTT.

This clonotype appeared many times. V and J are TRBV12-3 or TRBV12-4 and TRBJ2-3; 9 nucleotides align to TRBD2. V was pared by 6 bases and J by 0 bases, with 10 bases of the junction left unmatched. This CDR3 has 17 residues. The CDR3, as DNA: TGTGCCAGCAGCCGTCGCCTAGCGGGGTCTAGCACAGATACGCAGTATTTT. The encoded protein is CASSRRLAGSSTDTQYF.

This clonotype was found a few times. The chain has TRBV12-3 or TRBV12-4 and TRBJ2-1; D gene ambiguous. Trimming removed 8 bases at V and 7 bases at J, with 6 bases between. This CDR3 spans 10 amino acids. The CDR3 DNA sequence: TGTGCCAGCGGTCATAATGAGCAGTTCTTC. Translation gives CASGHNEQFF.

About this clonotype itself: A read error may explain this, as a much larger clone is one base away. The V gene is TRBV20-1, the J gene TRBJ1-1; D uncertain. Germline assignment: CDR1 DFQATT and CDR2 SNEGSKA (reference sequence). The CDR3 runs to 11 residues. V was clipped by 5 bases and J by 6 bases, with 10 bases between them. CDR3 residues: CSASPYSEAFF. CDR3 coding DNA: TGCAGTGCTTCCCCGTACTCTGAAGCTTTCTTT.

This clonotype was observed at least ten times. The gene calls are TRBV6-5 and TRBJ1-3, with D possibly matching TRBD1 (6 bases). Trimming stripped 2 bases from V and 0 bases from J, with 8 bases between. The germline V gene encodes CDR1 MNHEY and CDR2 SVGAGI. This CDR3 spans 15 amino acids. The CDR3 spells CASSYEGDSGNTIYF. CDR3 coding DNA: TGTGCCAGCAGTTACGAGGGGGACTCTGGAAACACCATATATTTT.

In this sample, this clonotype turned up a few times. The rearrangement joins TRBV5-1 to TRBJ2-1; no clear D. Germline CDR1 is SGHRS and CDR2 is YFSETQ. The V and J ends lost 4 bases and 0 bases respectively, with 8 bases between them. The CDR3 covers 14 residues. CDR3 sequence reads: CASSVGYSYNEQFF. As DNA, the CDR3 is TGCGCCAGCAGCGTAGGGTACTCCTACAATGAGCAGTTCTTC.

This clonotype was found a few times. This chain joins TRBV5-1 and TRBJ1-1, with D unclear. V shed 4 bases and J shed 1 base, with 17 bases lying between them. Germline V gives CDR1 SGHRS, CDR2 YFSETQ. The CDR3 has 16 amino acids. The CDR3 sequence: CASSPPTSARNTEAFF. The CDR3 nucleotides are TGCGCCAGCAGCCCTCCGACCTCCGCGAGGAACACTGAAGCTTTCTTT.

This clonotype appeared many times. The genes are TRBV29-1 and TRBJ2-7; 7 nucleotides agree with TRBD1. This CDR3 has 12 residues. After removal of 6 bases from V and 7 bases from J, the junction contained 9 bases not matched to a gene. Germline V gene sequence: CDR1 SQVTM, CDR2 ANQGSEA. Here the CDR3 reads CSVTTGAREQYF. Written as DNA, the CDR3 is TGCAGCGTCACAACAGGGGCTAGAGAGCAGTACTTC.

This clonotype was counted many times. The V and J genes are TRBV4-2 and TRBJ2-1, with 8 bases fitting TRBD2. This CDR3 contains 17 residues. CDR1 and CDR2 (germline): LGHNA, YNFKEQ. Trimming took 0 bases from V and 6 from J; bases not matched to a gene: 10. Written as DNA, the CDR3 is TGTGCCAGCAGCCAAGATCCTGAGCGGGGGCCCACCAATGAGCAGTTCTTC. Translating it yields CASSQDPERGPTNEQFF.

This clonotype was found a few times. The chain recombines TRBV4-1 with TRBJ2-7; no firm D call. Trimming removed 3 bases from V and 1 base from J, with 13 bases in between. CDR3 length: 15 residues. CDR1 MGHRA and CDR2 YSYEKL come from the germline V gene. The CDR3 loop reads CASSHNTNPSYEQYF. CDR3 DNA: TGCGCCAGCAGCCACAATACGAACCCGTCCTACGAGCAGTACTTC.

The table lists this clonotype with many counts. The V and J genes are TRBV20-1 and TRBJ2-2; D remains unclear. The CDR3 is made up of 12 amino acids. With 4 bases removed from V and 1 base from J, the gap between germline ends came to 4 bases. The germline gives CDR1 DFQATT, CDR2 SNEGSKA (reference sequence). This chain's CDR3 is CSAMRNTGELFF. The CDR3 coding sequence is TGCAGTGCTATGAGGAACACCGGGGAGCTGTTTTTT.

This chain links TRBV27 with TRBJ1-5; D perhaps matches TRBD1 (6 bases). The germline V gene encodes CDR1 MNHEY and CDR2 SMNVEV (reference sequence). The ends were cut back, 4 bases at V and 5 bases at J, with 12 bases in the middle. This CDR3 spans 14 amino acids. The CDR3 is CASSWRGGHQPQHF. The CDR3, as DNA: TGTGCCAGCAGTTGGAGGGGGGGCCATCAGCCCCAGCATTTT.

This clonotype was detected ten times or more. This rearrangement joins TRBV20-1 to TRBJ1-2, with D uncertain. V shed 3 bases and J shed 6 bases, with 14 bases lying between them. The CDR3 has 13 residues. Germline CDR1 is DFQATT and CDR2 is SNEGSKA (reference sequence). The CDR3 here is CSASVDKVDGYTF. DNA of the CDR3: TGCAGTGCTAGTGTTGACAAGGTGGATGGCTACACCTTC.

This clonotype was found a few times. The genes are TRBV12-3 or TRBV12-4 and TRBJ1-5; 8 bases fit TRBD1. V was clipped by 8 bases and J by 8 bases; unmatched bases: 5. There are 12 residues in the CDR3. CDR3 loop: CASSGGVKPQHF. The CDR3 coding sequence is TGTGCCAGCTCAGGGGGCGTAAAGCCCCAGCATTTT.

This clonotype was picked up many times. The chain recombines TRBV29-1 with TRBJ2-6; no definite D call. The CDR3 extends over 12 amino acids. V lost 5 bases and J lost 2, with 4 bases in between. From germline, CDR1 is SQVTM and CDR2 ANQGSEA. CDR3 loop: CSVFTGANVLTF. Here the CDR3 DNA reads TGCAGCGTTTTCACTGGGGCCAACGTCCTGACTTTC.

The J gene is TRBJ2-4, the V gene TRBV7-9; no reliable D call. Between the trimmed V and J ends, which lost 8 bases and 5 bases, there was a span of 13 bases. There are 13 residues in the CDR3. Per germline, CDR1 SEHNR and CDR2 FQNEAQ (reference sequence). The CDR3, as DNA: TGTGCCAGCTGTGGTGCCAGAGAAAACATTCAGTACTTC. The encoded protein is CASCGARENIQYF.